This TCR beta chain was identified in a study of cytomegalovirus exposure and HLA in healthy donors. The study, taken as a whole, reports: Analysis was carried out at a later point, and it linked a missense DCLRE1C variant to TCR beta V- and J-gene trimming.

Primers included in the PCR were 60 Vbeta and 13 Jbeta primers. Produced via immunoSEQ multiplex PCR; TCRdb's table is partial and in-frame only. Of roughly 150,000 clones listed, over 70% are singletons. J gave up 6 bases and V 0 bases, and 5 bases lay outside the gene matches. Germline-derived CDR1 and CDR2 are SGHRS and YFSETQ. The CDR3 loop spans 16 amino acids. With respect to this clone: Its target is unknown.

This TCR was sampled from a male donor in good health and CMV-seronegative. The chain has TRBV5-1 and TRBJ2-3; 12 bases map to TRBD2. Material: PBMCs. The CDR3 sequence is CASSLGTSGERDTQYF. As DNA, the CDR3 is TGCGCCAGCAGCTTGGGGACTAGCGGGGAGAGGGATACGCAGTATTTT.